This T cell receptor beta chain was recovered during a study of tumour-infiltrating T cells in Burkitt lymphoma. Looking at the study overall: Overall and progression-free survival were predicted by productive clonality.

The assay was immunoSEQ multiplex PCR, and TCRdb's table has in-frame clones only and misses some. The table has approximately 4,900 clones, roughly 11% seen once. Between the trimmed V and J ends, which lost 11 bases and 6 bases, there was a span of 17 bases. Per the germline V gene, CDR1 is ENHRY and CDR2 is SYGVKD. There are 12 residues in the CDR3. Sequenced material: tumor tissue. The source of this sequence is a human donor with diffuse large B-cell lymphoma. V gene TRBV10-3 combines with J gene TRBJ2-7, with D tentatively TRBD1 (5 bases). This chain's CDR3 is CASQDQGSEQYF. The DNA of the CDR3 is TGTGCCTCTCAGGACCAGGGCAGCGAGCAGTACTTC.